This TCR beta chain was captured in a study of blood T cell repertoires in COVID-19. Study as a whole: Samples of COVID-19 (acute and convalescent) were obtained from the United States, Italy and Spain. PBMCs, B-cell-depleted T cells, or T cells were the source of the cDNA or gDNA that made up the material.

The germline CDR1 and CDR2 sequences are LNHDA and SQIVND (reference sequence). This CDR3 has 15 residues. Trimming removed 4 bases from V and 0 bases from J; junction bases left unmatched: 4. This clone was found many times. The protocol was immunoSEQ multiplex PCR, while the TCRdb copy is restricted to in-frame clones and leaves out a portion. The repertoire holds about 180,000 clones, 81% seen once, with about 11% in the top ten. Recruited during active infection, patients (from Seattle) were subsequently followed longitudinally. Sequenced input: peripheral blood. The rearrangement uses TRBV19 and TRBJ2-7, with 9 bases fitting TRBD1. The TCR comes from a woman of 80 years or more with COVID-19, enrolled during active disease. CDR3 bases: TGTGCCAGTAGTACAGGGACAGGGAGCTCCTACGAGCAGTACTTC. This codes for CASSTGTGSSYEQYF.